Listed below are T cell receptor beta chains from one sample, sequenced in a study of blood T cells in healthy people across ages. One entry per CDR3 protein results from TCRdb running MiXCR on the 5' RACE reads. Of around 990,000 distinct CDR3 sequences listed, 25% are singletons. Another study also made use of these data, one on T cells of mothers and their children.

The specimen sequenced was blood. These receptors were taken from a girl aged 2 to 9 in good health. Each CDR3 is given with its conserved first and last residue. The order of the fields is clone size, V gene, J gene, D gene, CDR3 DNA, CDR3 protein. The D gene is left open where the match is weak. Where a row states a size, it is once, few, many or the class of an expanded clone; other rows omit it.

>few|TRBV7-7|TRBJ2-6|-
TGTGCTAGCAGCCCTAGTCCGTCGCCTGGGGCCAACGTCCTGACTTTC
CASSPSPSPGANVLTF
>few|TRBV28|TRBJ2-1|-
TGTGCCAGCGTCCGGGACTTTTACAATGAGCAGTTCTTC
CASVRDFYNEQFF
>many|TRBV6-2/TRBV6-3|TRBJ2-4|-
TGTGCCAGCAGTACAGGACCCTTCCTAGCCAAAAACATTCAGTACTTC
CASSTGPFLAKNIQYF
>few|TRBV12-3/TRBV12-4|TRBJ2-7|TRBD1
TGTGCCAGTAAGAGGGGACAGGGGGCTAACGAGCAGTACTTC
CASKRGQGANEQYF
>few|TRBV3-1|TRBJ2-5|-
TGTGCCAGCATGAGTGCGGGCCAAGAGACCCAGTACTTC
CASMSAGQETQYF
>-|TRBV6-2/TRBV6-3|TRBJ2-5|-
TGTGCCAGCAGTTACGCGGACTTTGAAGAGACCCAGTACTTC
CASSYADFEETQYF
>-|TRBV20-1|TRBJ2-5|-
TGCAGTGCTCGATCCGTCGGGGTTGAGACCCAGTACTTC
CSARSVGVETQYF
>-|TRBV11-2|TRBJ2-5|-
TGTGCCAGCAGCTCCCCTCTGGAGATACAAGAGACCCAGTACTTC
CASSSPLEIQETQYF
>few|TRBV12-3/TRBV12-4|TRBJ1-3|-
TGTGCCAGCAGTGCTTGGGGGGACACCATATATTTT
CASSAWGDTIYF
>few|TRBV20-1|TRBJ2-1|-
TGCAGTGCTAGAGTAGGGTCCTACTACAATGAGCAGTTCTTC
CSARVGSYYNEQFF
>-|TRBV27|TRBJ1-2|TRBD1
TGTGCCAGCAGTCACACAGGGGGCGCTGGCTACACCTTC
CASSHTGGAGYTF
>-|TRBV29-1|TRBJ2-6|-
TGCAGCGTTGCGGCGGCCAGCTCCTCTGGGGCCAACGTCCTGACTTTC
CSVAAASSSGANVLTF
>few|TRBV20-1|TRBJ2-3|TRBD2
TGCAGTGCTAGCCGACTAGCGGGAGAGGCGAATACGCAGTATTTT
CSASRLAGEANTQYF
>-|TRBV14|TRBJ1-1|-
TGTGCCAGCAGCCAAGTGGGGGGCTTCACTGAAGCTTTCTTT
CASSQVGGFTEAFF
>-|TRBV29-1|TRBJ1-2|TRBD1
TGCAGCGCCGATCCGGGACAGGGGGGTCATGGCTACACCTTC
CSADPGQGGHGYTF
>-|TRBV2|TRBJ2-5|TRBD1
TGTGCCAGCAGTTCCCACACCCGGGACAGCTCTTCCCAAGAGACCCAGTACTTC
CASSSHTRDSSSQETQYF
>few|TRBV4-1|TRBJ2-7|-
TGCGCCAGCAGCCAAGAGACGTTTGGCGGGGCCTACGAGCAGTACTTC
CASSQETFGGAYEQYF
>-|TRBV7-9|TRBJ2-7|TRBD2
TGTGCCAGCAGCGCTCGACTAGCGAGCACCTACGAGCAGTACTTC
CASSARLASTYEQYF
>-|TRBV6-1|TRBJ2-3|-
TGTGCCAGCACCACATTTACGGGGGGCATAGGGGATACGCAGTATTTT
CASTTFTGGIGDTQYF
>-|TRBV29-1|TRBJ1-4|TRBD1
TGCAGCGTCCAAGGATTGGACAGGTCTACCTATGAAAAACTGTTTTTT
CSVQGLDRSTYEKLFF
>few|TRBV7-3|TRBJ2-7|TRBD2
TGTGCCAGCAGCTTAACTGGCGGGAGTCCAGACGAGCAGTACTTC
CASSLTGGSPDEQYF
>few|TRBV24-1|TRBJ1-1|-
TGTGCCACCAGTGACCCGACGACCCACACGGCTTTCTTT
CATSDPTTHTAFF
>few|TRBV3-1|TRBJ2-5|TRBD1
TGTGCCAGCAGCTTAGAGCAGGGGGAACGAGAGACCCAGTACTTC
CASSLEQGERETQYF
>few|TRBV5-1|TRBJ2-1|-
TGCGCCAGCAGCACCTCCCGGGGGACAGTCAATGAGCAGTTCTTC
CASSTSRGTVNEQFF
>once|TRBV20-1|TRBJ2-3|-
TGCAGTGCTAGACCATCCTGGGGTACGCAGTATTTT
CSARPSWGTQYF
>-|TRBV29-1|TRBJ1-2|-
TGCAGCGTCCCATTCTCACTGGGCAGGGAGGTCGATGGCTACACCTTC
CSVPFSLGREVDGYTF
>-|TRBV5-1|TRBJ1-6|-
TGCGCCAGCAGCTTGGGGGTTTACAGCGACTCCTATAATTCACCCCTCCACTTT
CASSLGVYSDSYNSPLHF
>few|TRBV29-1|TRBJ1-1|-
TGCAGCGACCGGGACGGCGGTCTCGGGACTGAAGCTTTCTTT
CSDRDGGLGTEAFF
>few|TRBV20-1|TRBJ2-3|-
TGCAGTGCTAGCGCGGGGAGTAATGGAGATACGCAGTATTTT
CSASAGSNGDTQYF
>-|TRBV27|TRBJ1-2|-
TGTGCCAGCAGTCCGGGAACAGGGTTAGAGGGCTACACCTTC
CASSPGTGLEGYTF
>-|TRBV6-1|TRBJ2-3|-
TGTGCCAGCAGTGACCCAGCGGGCGGCACAGATACGCAGTATTTT
CASSDPAGGTDTQYF
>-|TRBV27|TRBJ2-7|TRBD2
TGTGCCAGCAGTACCGGGACTAGCGCTTACGAGCAGTACTTC
CASSTGTSAYEQYF
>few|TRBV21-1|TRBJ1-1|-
TGTGCCAGCAGCTTGCTGGATATGAGCACTGAAGCTTTCTTT
CASSLLDMSTEAFF
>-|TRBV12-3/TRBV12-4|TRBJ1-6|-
TGTGCCAGCAGTTTGGCGGGGTATAATTCACCCCTCCACTTT
CASSLAGYNSPLHF
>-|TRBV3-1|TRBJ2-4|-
TGTGCCAGCAGCCCCTCCGGGGGTCTTGTAGCCAAAAACATTCAGTACTTC
CASSPSGGLVAKNIQYF
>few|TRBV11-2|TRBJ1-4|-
TGTGCCAGCAGCCACACAACAGGGCTTTCGAATGAAAAACTGTTTTTT
CASSHTTGLSNEKLFF
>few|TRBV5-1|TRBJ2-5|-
TGCGCCAGCAGCTTGGGGTTCGGGACTTTCCAAGAGACCCAGTACTTC
CASSLGFGTFQETQYF
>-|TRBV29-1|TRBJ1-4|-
TGCAGCGTTGAAGCCAAGAATACGACCTGCGAAAAACTGTTTTTT
CSVEAKNTTCEKLFF
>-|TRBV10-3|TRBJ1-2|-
TGTGCCATCTTAGATCTAGGTGTAGCAAACTATGCCTACACCTTC
CAILDLGVANYAYTF
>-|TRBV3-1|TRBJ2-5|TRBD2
TGTGCCAGCAGCCAAGATAGCGGGGCCCAAGAGACCCAGTACTTC
CASSQDSGAQETQYF
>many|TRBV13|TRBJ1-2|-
TGTGCCAGCAGCCCTCAGGGGAGCGACGGCTACACCTTC
CASSPQGSDGYTF
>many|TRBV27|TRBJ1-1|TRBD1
TGTGCCAGCAGTTTGGACAGGGGGAACACTGAAGCTTTCTTT
CASSLDRGNTEAFF
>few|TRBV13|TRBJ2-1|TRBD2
TGTGTCAGCAGCGTTTATAGCGGGAGGCCTCTCGGTGAGCAGTTCTTC
CVSSVYSGRPLGEQFF
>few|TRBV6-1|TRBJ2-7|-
TGTGCCAGCAGCGGTGGATATTACTCCTACGAGCAGTACTTC
CASSGGYYSYEQYF
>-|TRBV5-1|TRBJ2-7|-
TGCGCCAGCAGCTTGGTCCAGGCCCACGAGCAGTACTTC
CASSLVQAHEQYF